The 29 T cell receptor beta chains below come from one sample, sequenced in a study of T cells after yellow fever vaccination. TCRdb used MiXCR to reprocess the 5' RACE reads, holding one entry per CDR3 protein. The sample contains about 130,000 distinct CDR3 sequences, roughly 8.2% of which appear only once. The sequenced sample was CD8+ T cells sorted from PBMCs, obtained on the day of the yellow fever booster vaccination. Receptors were obtained from a man between 18 and 35 years old who received the YFV17D yellow fever vaccine.

The rearrangement links TRBV20-1 to TRBJ2-1; D call uncertain. The CDR3 spans 12 residues. Germline CDR1 DFQATT, CDR2 SNEGSKA (reference sequence). V shed 0 bases and J shed 10 bases, with 10 bases lying between them. DNA for the CDR3: TGCAGTGCTAGAGATCGTTGGGCAGAGCAGTTCTTC. Translating it yields CSARDRWAEQFF.

This chain uses TRBV6-5 with TRBJ2-1; TRBD1 aligns across 10 bases. Germline loops: CDR1 MNHEY, CDR2 SVGAGI. CDR3 size: 15 residues. V was pared by 5 bases and J by 9 bases, with 10 bases of the junction left unmatched. CDR3 sequence reads: CASSSSGQGMGEQFF. As DNA, the CDR3 is TGTGCCAGCAGTAGCTCGGGACAGGGGATGGGTGAGCAGTTCTTC.

The chain carries TRBV5-1 and TRBJ1-1, with TRBD1 matching over 8 bases. J gave up 4 bases and V 4 bases, and 6 bases lay outside the gene matches. Per the germline V gene, CDR1 is SGHRS and CDR2 is YFSETQ. The CDR3 length is 14 residues. The CDR3 loop reads CASSGTGGGTEAFF. The CDR3 DNA reads TGCGCCAGCAGCGGGACAGGCGGAGGCACTGAAGCTTTCTTT.

A few counts support this clonotype. J is TRBJ2-7 and V is TRBV7-1; 8 bases match TRBD1. TRBV7-1 is an ORF, with its function uncertain. The V segment lost 3 bases and the J segment 9 bases; nucleotides outside the gene matches: 7. This CDR3 is 13 amino acids long. The CDR3 reads CASSSSQGGGQYF. The DNA for the CDR3 is TGTGCCAGCAGCTCCTCACAGGGGGGCGGGCAGTACTTC.

The rearrangement joins TRBV7-9 to TRBJ1-1; D is ambiguous. Germline CDR1 reads SEHNR; CDR2 reads FQNEAQ (reference sequence). The CDR3 consists of 15 residues. The V and J ends lost 2 bases and 3 bases respectively, with 13 bases between them. This chain's CDR3 is CASSLSFTPDTEAFF. DNA for the CDR3: TGTGCCAGCAGCTTATCGTTTACCCCGGACACTGAAGCTTTCTTT.

The V gene is TRBV29-1, the J gene TRBJ2-3; D is ambiguous. This CDR3 spans 10 amino acids. Germline CDR1 reads SQVTM; CDR2 reads ANQGSEA. Trimming removed 5 bases from V and 9 bases from J, with 9 bases in between. This CDR3 reads CSVLEVTQYF. Here the CDR3 DNA reads TGCAGCGTTCTCGAGGTAACGCAGTATTTT.

The V and J genes are TRBV20-1 and TRBJ2-1; D remains unclear. This CDR3 contains 13 residues. The germline V and J ends were trimmed by 6 bases and 3 bases, with 12 bases remaining between them. Germline V gene data show CDR1 as DFQATT and CDR2 as SNEGSKA (reference sequence). CDR3 DNA sequence: TGCAGTGCCGCGCCGACAAACTACAATGAGCAGTTCTTC. Encoded protein: CSAAPTNYNEQFF.

This clonotype was detected only a few times. V is TRBV7-3 and J is TRBJ2-1, with TRBD2 matching 8 bases. CDR1 SGHTA and CDR2 FQGTGA come from the germline V gene. V lost 3 bases and J lost 8; bases outside the gene matches: 9. The CDR3 runs to 15 residues. CDR3 amino acids: CASSLGRGDSYEQFF. The CDR3 coding sequence is TGTGCCAGCAGCTTGGGGCGGGGGGACTCATATGAGCAGTTCTTC.

Regarding this clonotype: The junction differs from germline at one of its ends, possibly a read error. The genes are TRBV4-1 and TRBJ1-2; D is uncertain. The CDR3 is made up of 15 amino acids. The germline CDR1 and CDR2 sequences are MGHRA and YSYEKL. CDR3 amino acids: CSSSQSRQTPYGYTF. CDR3 sequence (DNA): TGCTCCAGCAGCCAAAGTAGGCAGACCCCATATGGCTACACCTTC.

The genes are TRBV9 and TRBJ2-3; 9 nucleotides align to TRBD2. The germline CDR1 and CDR2 sequences are SGDLS and YYNGEE. CDR3 length: 15 residues. Germline trimming cut 2 bases from V and 4 bases from J; bases unmatched to any gene: 5. The CDR3 sequence is CASSVGTSSSDTQYF. In DNA form, the CDR3 reads TGTGCCAGCAGCGTCGGGACTAGCTCGTCAGATACGCAGTATTTT. The full variable domain, with the rest looked up from reference TRBV9 and TRBJ2-3, is DSGVTQTPKHLITATGQRVTLRCSPRSGDLSVYWYQQSLDQGLQFLIQYYNGEERAKGNILERFSAQQFPDLHSELNLSSLELGDSALYFCASSVGTSSSDTQYFGPGTRLTVL.

The chain recombines TRBV6-2 or TRBV6-3 with TRBJ1-2, with 7 bases lining up with TRBD1. V gave up 5 bases and J gave up 6 bases; unmatched junction bases: 6. Looked up from germline, CDR1 is MNHEY and CDR2 is SVGEGT. There are 13 residues in the CDR3. In nucleotides, the CDR3 is TGTGCCAGCAGTCACTTAGACAGGGATGGCTACACCTTC. Translating it yields CASSHLDRDGYTF.

There are a few counts of this clonotype. The V and J genes are TRBV12-3 or TRBV12-4 and TRBJ1-5; D gene uncertain. V was clipped by 2 bases and J by 0 bases, with 8 bases between them. The CDR3 spans 15 residues. In DNA form, the CDR3 reads TGTGCCAGCAGTTTAATCGGGGTTAGCAATCAGCCCCAGCATTTT. It yields the protein CASSLIGVSNQPQHF.

This clonotype has only a few counts. This chain joins TRBV6-6 and TRBJ1-1; 7 bases are shared with TRBD1. CDR3 size: 13 residues. Germline CDR1 and CDR2: MNHNY and SVGAGI (reference sequence). Germline trimming cut 7 bases from V and 1 base from J; bases unmatched to any gene: 3. CDR3 coding DNA: TGTGCCAGCAACCAGGGGGGGAACACTGAAGCTTTCTTT. Translation gives CASNQGGNTEAFF.

This clonotype was counted a few times. The chain carries TRBV12-3 or TRBV12-4 and TRBJ1-1; D is undetermined. Trimming left V 2 bases short and J 4 bases short, with 8 bases between. The CDR3 sequence is 13 residues long. The CDR3 nucleotides read TGTGCCAGCAGTTTAATGGGAGGCACTGAAGCTTTCTTT. This translates into CASSLMGGTEAFF.

In this sample, this clonotype turned up many times. This chain links TRBV18 with TRBJ2-3; D possibly corresponds to TRBD1 (6 bases). The V end lost 5 bases, the J end lost 5 bases, and 23 bases lay between the germline ends. The length of the CDR3 is 17 residues. From germline, CDR1 is KGHSH and CDR2 LQKENI. The CDR3 here is CASSVIVGAPPEDTQYF. The CDR3 DNA is TGTGCCAGCTCAGTGATAGTGGGGGCGCCCCCAGAAGATACGCAGTATTTT.

This clonotype was observed many times. The chain links TRBV15 to TRBJ2-7, with a possible D match to TRBD1 (6 bases). The CDR3 is 13 amino acids. Germline V gives CDR1 LNHNV, CDR2 YYDKDF (reference sequence). V was trimmed by 5 bases and J by 3 bases, leaving 11 bases between them. The CDR3, as DNA: TGTGCCACCAGCCTCGGACAGAACTACGAGCAGTACGTC. It yields the protein CATSLGQNYEQYV.

This clonotype has just a few counts. The rearrangement links TRBV6-5 to TRBJ1-1; D not certain. V lost 8 bases, J lost 4 bases, and 17 bases lay in between. The germline gives CDR1 MNHEY, CDR2 SVGAGI. CDR3 length: 14 residues. The CDR3 nucleotides read TGTGCCAGCGGTGGAGGGAGTTTGGTCACTGAAGCTTTCTTT. Amino acid sequence: CASGGGSLVTEAFF.

The chain links TRBV9 to TRBJ1-1; D gene unclear. Germline loops: CDR1 SGDLS, CDR2 YYNGEE. CDR3 length: 13 residues. V dropped 0 bases and J dropped 3 bases, with 6 bases sitting between them. CDR3 amino acids: CASSVEGDTEAFF. In nucleotides, the CDR3 is TGTGCCAGCAGCGTAGAGGGTGACACTGAAGCTTTCTTT.

This clonotype was observed once. The rearrangement uses TRBV19 and TRBJ1-5, with D possibly being TRBD1 (6 bases). The CDR3 extends over 15 amino acids. The ends were cut back, 3 bases at V and 3 bases at J, with 12 bases in the middle. Germline V gene lookup returns CDR1 LNHDA and CDR2 SQIVND (reference sequence). CDR3 in amino acids: CASSIGQLLNQPQHF. Here the CDR3 DNA reads TGTGCCAGTAGTATTGGACAGCTACTCAATCAGCCCCAGCATTTT.

This clonotype was detected a few times. The rearrangement links TRBV5-1 to TRBJ2-5, with D uncertain. Germline CDR1 reads SGHRS; CDR2 reads YFSETQ. The CDR3 is made up of 12 amino acids. Trimming cost V 2 bases and J 2 bases, with 4 bases left between them. In nucleotides, the CDR3 is TGCGCCAGCAGCTTCGAACAAGAGACCCAGTACTTC. As protein: CASSFEQETQYF.

The chain carries TRBV6-5 and TRBJ1-4; the D gene is possibly TRBD1 (5 bases). This CDR3 contains 13 residues. V shed 0 bases and J shed 11 bases, with 10 bases lying between them. Germline-derived CDR1 and CDR2 are MNHEY and SVGAGI. The CDR3 DNA follows: TGTGCCAGCAGTTACTCTCTGTCAGGGAAACTGTTTTTT. It codes for CASSYSLSGKLFF.

The rearrangement uses TRBV9 and TRBJ2-1; D possibly corresponds to TRBD1 (5 bases). Trimming pared 3 bases from V and 6 bases from J, leaving 16 bases between. Per the germline V gene, CDR1 is SGDLS and CDR2 is YYNGEE. CDR3 size: 15 residues. The CDR3 is CASSAGAQPVNEQFF. The CDR3 nucleotides are TGTGCCAGCAGCGCTGGGGCACAACCGGTCAATGAGCAGTTCTTC. Variable domain in full (rest from reference TRBV9 and TRBJ2-1): DSGVTQTPKHLITATGQRVTLRCSPRSGDLSVYWYQQSLDQGLQFLIQYYNGEERAKGNILERFSAQQFPDLHSELNLSSLELGDSALYFCASSAGAQPVNEQFFGPGTRLTVL.

This clonotype was counted only a few times. The genes are TRBV5-1 and TRBJ1-2, with D unresolved. V lost 0 bases and J 4 bases, leaving 13 bases between the germline ends. Germline V lookup: CDR1 SGHRS, CDR2 YFSETQ. The length of the CDR3 is 15 residues. This CDR3 reads CASSLADGIFYGYTF. The CDR3 DNA reads TGCGCCAGCAGCTTGGCCGATGGGATATTCTATGGCTACACCTTC.

This clonotype was seen a few times. The V and J genes are TRBV18 and TRBJ2-7; 8 positions agree with TRBD1. The CDR3 covers 14 residues. The V gene's germline CDR1 is KGHSH and CDR2 LQKENI. J lost 0 bases, V lost 5 bases, and 3 bases had no gene match. The CDR3 reads CASSDRGPSYEQYV. The CDR3 bases are TGTGCCAGCTCAGACAGGGGCCCCTCCTACGAGCAGTACGTC.

The V and J genes are TRBV6-5 and TRBJ2-6; D is unclear. Trimming stripped 7 bases from V and 0 bases from J, with 7 bases between. Germline values: CDR1 MNHEY, CDR2 SVGAGI. The CDR3 length is 14 residues. CDR3 in amino acids: CASKLRSGANVLTF. CDR3 nucleotides: TGTGCCAGCAAACTACGCTCTGGGGCCAACGTCCTGACTTTC.

This clonotype was recorded a few times. The chain uses TRBV27 and TRBJ1-1, with D perhaps TRBD1 (5 bases). Germline V gene sequence: CDR1 MNHEY, CDR2 SMNVEV (reference sequence). There are 16 residues in the CDR3. Trimming removed 7 bases from V and 0 bases from J, with 18 bases in between. CDR3 nucleotide sequence: TGTGCCAGCAAAGACCAATCCGGGACGGTGAACACTGAAGCTTTCTTT. Amino acid sequence: CASKDQSGTVNTEAFF.

The genes are TRBV4-1 and TRBJ1-5, with TRBD1 matching over 7 bases. This CDR3 comprises 18 residues. The germline V gene encodes CDR1 MGHRA and CDR2 YSYEKL. The V segment lost 0 bases and the J segment 8 bases; nucleotides outside the gene matches: 16. The CDR3 protein is CASSQDWGTGAWVEPQHF. Written as DNA, the CDR3 is TGCGCCAGCAGCCAAGATTGGGGAACAGGGGCCTGGGTAGAGCCCCAGCATTTT.

The chain has TRBV5-4 and TRBJ1-1, with a possible D match to TRBD1 (6 bases). Germline CDR1 reads SGHNT; CDR2 reads YYREEE (reference sequence). This CDR3 is built from 13 residues. The germline V and J ends were trimmed by 7 bases and 2 bases, with 12 bases remaining between them. The CDR3 coding sequence is TGTGCCAGCCGGGACACCCTCAACACTGAAGCTTTCTTT. Translated, it gives CASRDTLNTEAFF.

This clonotype was seen only a few times. The V gene is TRBV7-6, the J gene TRBJ2-1, with D perhaps being TRBD1 or TRBD2 (5 bases each). V was pared by 5 bases and J by 5 bases, with 10 bases between. CDR1 and CDR2 (germline): SGHVS, FNYEAQ. This CDR3 spans 13 amino acids. The CDR3, as DNA: TGTGCCAGCAGCCTGGGACCGAACAATGAGCAGTTCTTC. Protein product: CASSLGPNNEQFF.